This T cell receptor (beta chain) is drawn from a study of glioma-infiltrating T cells after dendritic cell vaccination. For the study at large: Autologous tumor lysate-pulsed dendritic cell vaccination was given between the early 2000s and the early 2010s. The vaccine used monocyte-derived dendritic cells pulsed overnight with autologous tumor lysate.

V lost 4 bases and J lost 8, with 9 bases in between. Germline V CDR1 and CDR2: SGHRS, YFSETQ. CDR3 length: 11 residues. Sequenced by immunoSEQ multiplex PCR; TCRdb stores in-frame clones only, minus some. The sample lists approximately 99,000 clones; around 80% were seen once. Noted time point: after dendritic cell vaccination, including at tumor progression/relapse. Fresh-frozen tumor tissue and more than two years of survival data were available for all. The V and J genes are TRBV5-1 and TRBJ1-1, with D tentatively TRBD1 (6 bases). Source: blood, taken after dendritic cell vaccination. The clonotype originates from a human donor with glioblastoma. CDR3 in DNA: TGCGCCAGCAGCGCCGGACAGGAAGCTTTCTTT. Its translation is CASSAGQEAFF.